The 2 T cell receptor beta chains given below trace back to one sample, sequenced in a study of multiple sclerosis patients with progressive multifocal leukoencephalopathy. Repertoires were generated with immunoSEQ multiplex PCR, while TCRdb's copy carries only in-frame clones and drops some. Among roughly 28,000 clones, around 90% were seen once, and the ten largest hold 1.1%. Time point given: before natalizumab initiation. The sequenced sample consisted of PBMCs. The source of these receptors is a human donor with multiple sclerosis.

CDR3 amino acids: CASSRQLAGGLNEQFF. DNA for the CDR3: TGTGCCAGCAGCCGCCAACTAGCGGGGGGGTTGAATGAGCAGTTCTTC. The chain links TRBV4-2 to TRBJ2-1; the match to TRBD2 covers 13 bases. CDR3 length: 16 residues. In germline, CDR1 is LGHNA, CDR2 YNFKEQ. The ends lost 4 bases at V and 7 bases at J; junction bases unmatched: 7.

The CDR3 loop reads CASSVRGSNQPQHF. CDR3 coding DNA: TGTGCCAGCAGTGTCAGGGGGAGCAATCAGCCCCAGCATTTT. The V and J genes are TRBV6-5 and TRBJ1-5, with 7 bases lining up with TRBD1. With V trimmed by 5 bases and J by 1 base, 2 bases remained unmatched. Germline V gene data show CDR1 as MNHEY and CDR2 as SVGAGI. The CDR3 consists of 14 residues.